This entry concerns a single TCR beta chain. This clonotype has just one count. No antigen is known for it. It has no much larger one-base neighbor in the sample; base qualities were not kept. A solitary read yields weak support. These data belong to a study of CD8 T cells in Susac syndrome (dated by TCRdb to the late 2010s). Concerning the study at large: The study used repertoire sequencing to test whether antigen drove CD8+ T cell activation and differentiation in Susac syndrome. The clonality of the CD8+ T cell repertoire was compared across 12 healthy donors, around 14 Susac syndrome patients and 15 multiple sclerosis patients.

Peripheral blood CD8+ and CD4+ T cells from healthy donors, Susac syndrome patients and multiple sclerosis patients were profiled by high-throughput TCR beta sequencing. Treatment-naive patients with stable or active relapsing-remitting disease fulfilling revised McDonald criteria were used as multiple sclerosis controls. Bulk CD8+ and CD4+ T cells were purified magnetically by negative isolation, whereas CD8+ TEMRA cells were enriched by FACS. Blood was drawn into EDTA tubes, processed within 24 hours, and PBMCs were isolated by density gradient centrifugation. PBMCs intended for TCR sequencing were frozen in liquid nitrogen and were later thawed in a 37 degrees C water bath. Purity of sorted or isolated CD4+, CD8+ and CD8+ TEMRA cells was at least 90%. RNA was extracted with the RNeasy kit and roughly 0.45 to 1 ug was reverse transcribed using random hexamers. TCR beta CDR3 regions were amplified with the immunoSEQ multiplex PCR assay covering 54 Vbeta and 13 Jbeta segments. To correct PCR amplification bias, a synthetic template baseline was used for both primer optimization and computational correction. Processing in the source paper ran as follows. Only productive sequences were kept, with reads annotated to V, D and J genes according to IMGT and analyzed in immunoSEQ Analyzer. Clonality was computed as one minus Shannon entropy normalized by log2 of the number of productive unique sequences. For each patient and control, public and private clones were evaluated within the 100 most prevalent clones. Clones were defined as Susac-specific when absent from the healthy and MS cohorts, from fewer than 1,200 published viral clones and from other ImmuneACCESS disease sequences. TCRdb trimmed the raw reads at Q25, called clones with MiXCR and kept productive beta chains. Entries are consolidated by CDR3 protein sequence, retaining the most common genes and DNA. TCRdb assigned the V and J calls; the authors' analysis was not used. This sample gives about 300,000 distinct CDR3 sequences in total; approximately 91% of them show up just once. Approximately 0.2% of the sample is in the top ten clones.

Trimming takes 5 bases from V and 5 bases from J, and the germline ends sit 13 bases apart. For CDR1 and CDR2, the germline V gene (reference sequence) lists DFQATT and SNEGSKA. There are 13 amino acids in the CDR3, from cysteine to phenylalanine inclusive. The CDR3 DNA has 39 bases and is translated from base 1. Overall study results and their limits: The study acknowledged that relatively few individuals were included in the TCR sequencing and HLA analysis.

The receptor was derived from a human donor with multiple sclerosis. The sequencing input was CD8+ T cells from PBMCs. The V gene is TRBV20-1 and the J gene is TRBJ1-5; the D gene is possibly TRBD1, with 5 bases matching. The DNA sequence is given as TGCAGTGCTGAACTTCAAGGGGATCAGCCCCAGCATTTT. The encoded protein is CSAELQGDQPQHF.